Presented here are 7 T cell receptor beta chains from one specimen sequenced in a study of OX40 agonist ivuxolimab in advanced cancers. Assay used: immunoSEQ multiplex PCR; TCRdb lists only in-frame clones, some missing. This table holds around 18,000 clones, roughly 88% found once. The sequences come from CD4+ or CD8+ T cells sorted from blood, collected in a trial of the OX40 agonist ivuxolimab. Receptors originate from an adult with an advanced solid tumor such as melanoma, head and neck, liver or kidney cancer.

The V and J genes are TRBV11-3 and TRBJ2-4; D gene ambiguous. There are 16 residues in the CDR3. The germline gives CDR1 SGHNT, CDR2 YENEEA. V gave up 0 bases and J gave up 0 bases, with 9 bases separating them. This chain's CDR3 is CASSLEVGLAKNIQYF. In nucleotides, the CDR3 is TGTGCCAGCAGCTTAGAAGTGGGGTTAGCCAAAAACATTCAGTACTTC.

This clone is labeled as large. The chain uses TRBV19 and TRBJ2-1; a weak D match, TRBD1 (5 bases). CDR1 is LNHDA, CDR2 SQIVND, per germline (reference sequence). The V end was cut by 9 bases, the J end by 3 bases, with 12 bases between. The CDR3 covers 13 residues. The chain's CDR3 is CARLDTGYNEQFF. The CDR3 nucleotides read TGTGCCAGATTGGACACTGGCTACAATGAGCAGTTCTTC.

The rearrangement joins TRBV27 to TRBJ2-3; 8 positions agree with TRBD2. CDR1 is MNHEY and CDR2 is SMNVEV in the germline V gene (reference sequence). V gave up 4 bases and J gave up 1 base; unmatched junction bases: 10. This CDR3 spans 17 amino acids. The CDR3: CASSSLPGGPGTDTQYF. CDR3 nucleotide sequence: TGTGCCAGCAGTTCCCTCCCGGGAGGGCCCGGCACAGATACGCAGTATTTT.

The chain combines TRBV7-9 with TRBJ2-5; no clear D gene. Germline V gives CDR1 SEHNR, CDR2 FQNEAQ (reference sequence). V dropped 2 bases and J dropped 5 bases, with 15 bases sitting between them. This CDR3 region has 15 residues. The CDR3 region has the DNA TGTGCCAGCAGCTTACCCCGTATCAAGGAGGAGACCCAGTACTTC. Its translation is CASSLPRIKEETQYF.

This chain uses TRBV12-5 with TRBJ2-2; TRBD2 might be the D (5 bases). The CDR3 consists of 16 residues. From germline, CDR1 is LGHNT and CDR2 FRNRAP. Trimming took 6 bases from V and 0 from J, leaving 14 bases between them. In nucleotides, the CDR3 is TGTGCTAGTGGCCAGACCGGGGATACGAACACCGGGGAGCTGTTTTTT. Its translation: CASGQTGDTNTGELFF.

Points on this clone: One junction end disagrees with the germline gene, perhaps due to a read error. V and J are TRBV4-3 and TRBJ2-7; 7 bases agree with TRBD1. CDR3 size: 15 residues. CDR1 is LGHNA and CDR2 is YSLEER in the germline V gene. The CDR3 protein is CASSKDVRDSYEQYF. The CDR3 DNA reads as TGCGCCAGCAGCAAAGATGTACGGGACAGTTACGAGCAGTACTTC.

The chain has TRBV4-3 and TRBJ2-1; D assignment may be TRBD1 or TRBD2 (5 bases each). The CDR3 covers 15 residues. V lost 2 bases, J lost 6 bases, and 14 bases lay in between. Looked up from germline, CDR1 is LGHNA and CDR2 is YSLEER. The CDR3: CASSQYWDLPNEQFF. CDR3 in DNA: TGCGCCAGCAGCCAATATTGGGACCTACCCAATGAGCAGTTCTTC.